The 23 T cell receptor beta chains in this list originate from one sample, sequenced in a study of CD8+CD57+ T cells in acquired aplastic anemia. For sequencing, patients were chosen who had shown expansion of CD8+CD57+ cells by flow cytometry. Profiling of TCR beta VDJ combinations and CDR3 sequences used genomic DNA as template. TCRdb called the reads again in MiXCR, with one record for every CDR3 protein. The sample comprises 150,000 to 200,000 distinct CDR3 sequences, less than 60% of which are singletons, and around 2.9% rests with the top ten. The sample consisted of sorted CD4+, CD8+, or CD8+CD57+ T cells (not recorded which) from PBMCs. The origin of the receptors is a human donor with aplastic anemia.

This chain links TRBV20-1 with TRBJ2-5; perhaps TRBD2 as D (6 bases). From germline, CDR1 is DFQATT and CDR2 SNEGSKA (reference sequence). This CDR3 is 15 amino acids long. The germline V and J ends were trimmed by 3 bases and 5 bases, with 19 bases remaining between them. CDR3 in DNA: TGCAGTGCTAGTGAGGCGGCTAGCGTTAGGGAGACCCAGTACTTC. This sequence encodes CSASEAASVRETQYF.

This clonotype was observed at least ten times. V usage is TRBV3-1 and J usage is TRBJ2-7, with D possibly being TRBD1 (5 bases). Germline V gene lookup returns CDR1 LGHDT and CDR2 YNNKEL (reference sequence). This CDR3 is 15 amino acids long. Trimming took off 2 bases at V and 7 bases at J, with 18 bases between the two ends. CDR3 nucleotides: TGTGCCAGCAGCCAATACGCCAGGGCTACCCTGGAGCAGTACTTC. Translated: CASSQYARATLEQYF.

This clonotype was seen at least ten times. The rearrangement joins TRBV5-4 to TRBJ1-6; TRBD1 matches at 8 bases. Germline V gives CDR1 SGHNT, CDR2 YYREEE (reference sequence). This CDR3 has 17 residues. V was clipped by 0 bases and J by 6 bases; unmatched bases: 8. The CDR3 sequence is CASSLEGRGRGNSPLHF. CDR3 sequence (DNA): TGTGCCAGCAGCTTGGAGGGCAGGGGGCGGGGTAATTCACCCCTCCACTTT. Combining the CDR3 with reference TRBV5-4 and TRBJ1-6 gives the whole variable domain ETGVTQSPTHLIKTRGQQVTLRCSSQSGHNTVSWYQQALGQGPQFIFQYYREEENGRGNFPPRFSGLQFPNYSSELNVNALELDDSALYLCASSLEGRGRGNSPLHFGNGTRLTVT.

The chain joins TRBV7-2 to TRBJ2-3; D gene unclear. Between the trimmed V and J ends, which lost 5 bases and 6 bases, there was a span of 9 bases. CDR3 length: 12 amino acids. Looked up from germline, CDR1 is SGHTA and CDR2 is FQGNSA. The CDR3 bases are TGTGCCAGCAGCCCCTTTAGGGATACGCAGTATTTT. The encoded protein is CASSPFRDTQYF.

This clonotype was observed at least ten times. The rearrangement uses TRBV6-1 and TRBJ1-5; the D is unclear. CDR3 size: 13 residues. Trimming stripped 7 bases from V and 3 bases from J, with 10 bases between. Germline V CDR1 and CDR2: MNHNS, SASEGT. The chain's CDR3 is CASKHFDNQPQHF. The CDR3 DNA is TGTGCCAGCAAACACTTCGACAATCAGCCCCAGCATTTT.

The chain is built from TRBV29-1 and TRBJ2-3, with TRBD2 as a possible D gene (6 bases). The CDR3 totals 14 residues. V gave up 5 bases and J gave up 6 bases, with 18 bases separating them. Per the germline V gene, CDR1 is SQVTM and CDR2 is ANQGSEA. CDR3 coding DNA: TGCAGCGTTCTCAGGGAGGTTTATACGGATACGCAGTATTTT. Amino acids: CSVLREVYTDTQYF.

J is TRBJ1-1 and V is TRBV29-1, with 9 bases fitting TRBD1. In germline, CDR1 is SQVTM, CDR2 ANQGSEA. J lost 10 bases, V lost 5 bases, and 5 bases had no gene match. The CDR3 has 11 residues. CDR3 nucleotides: TGCAGCGTTCGGACAGGGGCGAGAGCTTTCTTT. Its translation is CSVRTGARAFF. The full variable domain, in which reference TRBV29-1 and TRBJ1-1 provide the parts outside the CDR3, is SAVISQKPSRDICQRGTSLTIQCQVDSQVTMMFWYRQQPGQSLTLIATANQGSEATYESGFVIDKFPISRPNLTFSTLTVSNMSPEDSSIYLCSVRTGARAFFGQGTRLTVV.

A note on this clonotype: A much more abundant neighbour one base away suggests this may be a read error. As the CDR3 is not closed by the conserved phenylalanine or tryptophan, this likely results from a read error. The gene calls are TRBV6-5 and TRBJ2-1; D might be TRBD2 (5 bases). The CDR3 sequence is 13 residues long. Germline V CDR1 and CDR2: MNHEY, SVGAGI. V lost 0 bases to trimming and J lost 7 bases, with 7 bases between them. The CDR3 DNA reads as TGTGCCAGCAGTTACTCACTAGAAAATGAGCAGTTCTCC. Translating gives CASSYSLENEQFS.

This clonotype was picked up many times. The J gene is TRBJ1-1, the V gene TRBV19; 10 nucleotides line up with TRBD1. The CDR3 length is 15 residues. Germline CDR1 is LNHDA and CDR2 is SQIVND (reference sequence). V gave up 7 bases and J gave up 1 base; unmatched junction bases: 6. The DNA for the CDR3 is TGTGCCAGTATTCAGACAGGGGGCTGGAACACTGAAGCTTTCTTT. Its translation is CASIQTGGWNTEAFF.

This clonotype occurred many times. The chain couples TRBV29-1 to TRBJ1-5; D perhaps matches TRBD1 (6 bases). Trimming took 5 bases from V and 3 from J, leaving 11 bases between them. Germline loops: CDR1 SQVTM, CDR2 ANQGSEA. There are 13 residues in the CDR3. This CDR3 is CSVRGADNQPQHF. In DNA form, the CDR3 reads TGCAGCGTTAGGGGGGCGGACAATCAGCCCCAGCATTTT.

A word on this clonotype: One base away lies a much larger clone, so this may be a sequencing read error. The CDR3 nucleotides read TGTGCCAGCAGACCCTCATCCTCCTCGGACGCTGAAGCTTTCTTT. Amino acids: CASRPSSSSDAEAFF. The chain links TRBV6-1 to TRBJ1-1; unclear D gene. Trimming took 6 bases from V and 6 from J, leaving 20 bases between them. CDR3 length: 15 residues. Germline V CDR1 and CDR2: MNHNS, SASEGT.

This clonotype was seen a single time. The chain couples TRBV19 to TRBJ2-7, with 7 nucleotides matching TRBD1. Germline CDR1 LNHDA, CDR2 SQIVND (reference sequence). The CDR3 extends over 14 amino acids. With 11 bases clipped from V and 0 bases from J, the junction kept 10 bases outside the gene matches. CDR3 loop: CAPQGTSVSYEQYF. CDR3 bases: TGTGCCCCACAGGGGACATCCGTCTCCTACGAGCAGTACTTC.

For this clonotype: An end of the junction does not agree with germline; a read error may underlie this. This chain links TRBV2 with TRBJ2-1; D gene ambiguous. Germline V gene lookup returns CDR1 SNHLY and CDR2 FYNNEI. The CDR3 contains 14 residues. CDR3 sequence (DNA): TGTGCCAACAGTGAAAGCCCAGATGCCAATGAGCAGTTCTTC. Its protein is CANSESPDANEQFF. Filled out from reference TRBV2 and TRBJ2-1, the complete variable domain reads EPEVTQTPSHQVTQMGQEVILRCVPISNHLYFYWYRQILGQKVEFLVSFYNNEISEKSEIFDDQFSVERPDGSNFTLKIRSTKLEDSAMYFCANSESPDANEQFFGPGTRLTVL.

This clonotype was seen more than once but under ten times. This chain links TRBV7-2 with TRBJ2-1; TRBD2 agrees at 15 bases. The CDR3 has 17 residues. Losses at the gene ends were 3 bases for V and 8 bases for J; bases not matched to a gene: 8. Germline V gene sequence: CDR1 SGHTA, CDR2 FQGNSA. The CDR3 coding sequence is TGTGCCAGCAGCTTCCACGGACTAGCGGGGGGGCAGCATGAGCAGTTCTTC. Translating gives CASSFHGLAGGQHEQFF.

This clonotype was observed many times. This chain connects TRBV7-2 to TRBJ2-7; D is perhaps TRBD2 (6 bases). The V gene's germline CDR1 is SGHTA and CDR2 FQGNSA. V lost 5 bases and J 3 bases, leaving 8 bases between the germline ends. The CDR3 has 12 amino acids. DNA for the CDR3: TGTGCCAGCAGCAAGGAGGGCTACGAGCAGTACTTC. Protein sequence: CASSKEGYEQYF.

The chain employs TRBV10-3 and TRBJ1-4; D not resolved. This CDR3 is built from 13 residues. V was clipped by 3 bases and J by 5 bases, with 7 bases between them. The germline V gene encodes CDR1 ENHRY and CDR2 SYGVKD. CDR3 bases: TGTGCCATCAGTGAAGGTGGGAATGAAAAACTGTTTTTT. Translated: CAISEGGNEKLFF.

The chain links TRBV7-9 to TRBJ1-3, with 10 bases identical to TRBD1. J was trimmed by 5 bases and V by 3 bases; bases with no gene match: 7. There are 16 residues in the CDR3. From germline, CDR1 is SEHNR and CDR2 FQNEAQ (reference sequence). CDR3 amino acids: CASSFTGTGVRNTIYF. CDR3 in DNA: TGTGCCAGCAGCTTTACCGGGACAGGGGTACGAAACACCATATATTTT.

This clonotype came up many times. This rearrangement joins TRBV7-2 to TRBJ2-3, with D hard to call. V was cut by 6 bases and J by 6 bases, with 13 bases left in between. The CDR3 is 13 residues long. The germline CDR1 and CDR2 sequences are SGHTA and FQGNSA. For the CDR3, the DNA is TGTGCCAGCAGTCCCCTAGTTGCCGATACGCAGTATTTT. Translation: CASSPLVADTQYF. The whole variable domain, filled in from reference TRBV7-2 and TRBJ2-3, reads GAGVSQSPSNKVTEKGKDVELRCDPISGHTALYWYRQSLGQGLEFLIYFQGNSAPDKSGLPSDRFSAERTGGSVSTLTIQRTQQEDSAVYLCASSPLVADTQYFGPGTRLTVL.

The CDR3 loop is CASSEQGQGVVQYF. CDR3 coding DNA: TGCGCCAGCAGTGAGCAGGGACAGGGGGTTGTGCAGTACTTC. This chain connects TRBV10-2 to TRBJ2-7; 11 bases line up with TRBD1. The CDR3 has 14 amino acids. Trimming removed 2 bases from V and 9 bases from J; junction bases left unmatched: 6. CDR1 is WSHSY and CDR2 is SAAADI in the germline V gene.

This chain connects TRBV28 to TRBJ2-7; D ambiguous. The germline V gene has CDR1 MDHEN and CDR2 SYDVKM. This CDR3 contains 11 residues. V lost 10 bases to trimming and J lost 0 bases, with 7 bases between them. CDR3 loop: CATDDSYEQYF. CDR3 in DNA: TGTGCCACGGACGACTCCTACGAGCAGTACTTC. The full variable domain, its missing parts supplied by reference TRBV28 and TRBJ2-7, is DVKVTQSSRYLVKRTGEKVFLECVQDMDHENMFWYRQDPGLGLRLIYFSYDVKMKEKGDIPEGYSVSREKKERFSLILESASTNQTSMYLCATDDSYEQYFGPGTRLTVT.

This clonotype was detected many times. The CDR3 DNA reads TGTGCCAGCAGCAAATGGACAGGGGGTTCTTCCTACGAGCAGTACTTC. The encoded protein is CASSKWTGGSSYEQYF. The chain employs TRBV7-9 and TRBJ2-7, with 10 bases that match TRBD1. CDR1 and CDR2 from the germline V gene are SEHNR and FQNEAQ (reference sequence). The CDR3 length is 16 residues. V was pared by 5 bases and J by 1 base, with 8 bases of the junction left unmatched.

This clonotype appeared many times. In DNA form, the CDR3 reads TGTGCCGCTAGACAGGGCTGGGACAATCAGCCCCAGCATTTT. Translation gives CAARQGWDNQPQHF. The chain combines TRBV25-1 with TRBJ1-5, with 7 bases that match TRBD1. Germline loops: CDR1 MGHDK, CDR2 SYGVNS. Trimming cost V 11 bases and J 3 bases; bases outside gene matches: 10. The CDR3 has 14 amino acids.

This clonotype was recorded many times. The chain is built from TRBV6-6 and TRBJ2-2, with 7 nucleotides matching TRBD1. Per the germline V gene, CDR1 is MNHNY and CDR2 is SVGAGI (reference sequence). V dropped 0 bases and J dropped 7; count of bases not matched to a gene: 11. The CDR3 contains 17 residues. Here the CDR3 reads CASSYSKGQVAIGELFF. The DNA for the CDR3 is TGTGCCAGCAGTTACTCCAAAGGACAGGTGGCGATCGGGGAGCTGTTTTTT.